The source of this T cell receptor (beta chain) is a study of cytomegalovirus exposure and HLA in healthy donors. Whole-study findings and limits: V- and J-gene trimming of TCR beta was linked (in a later analysis) to a missense DCLRE1C variant.

These donors counted as nominally healthy when sampled, but unrecorded immune exposures were likely. This CDR3 contains 15 residues. Germline V gene sequence: CDR1 SGHDN, CDR2 FVKESK. V shed 5 bases and J 6 bases; nucleotides not matched to a gene: 12. Note on this clone: Its specificity is unknown.

The PCR was carried out with 60 Vbeta primers and 13 Jbeta primers. Libraries were prepared by immunoSEQ multiplex PCR; TCRdb keeps only in-frame clonotypes and omits some of them. The sample lists over 150,000 clones; roughly four fifths were seen once. The sequenced sample consisted of PBMCs. The V and J genes are TRBV14 and TRBJ1-1, with 7 bases aligning to TRBD1. The sequence came from a woman between 50 and 59 years old in good health and CMV-seropositive. CDR3 residues: CASSSRTGKVSEAFF. CDR3 bases: TGTGCCAGCAGCTCACGGACAGGAAAGGTCTCTGAAGCTTTCTTT.